This T cell receptor beta chain is drawn from a study of T cell changes during pregnancy in multiple sclerosis. CDR1 is SGDLS, CDR2 YYNGEE, per germline. This CDR3 region has 12 residues. Trimming removed 4 bases from V and 5 bases from J, with 7 bases in between. Clones were sequenced by immunoSEQ multiplex PCR, and TCRdb holds only the in-frame ones, with some missing. The sample has tens of thousands of clones, 93% seen once. This sequence originates from a female donor with multiple sclerosis, enrolled in a pregnancy study. The J gene is TRBJ2-1, the V gene TRBV9, with D maybe TRBD2 (5 bases). The source was CD8+ T cells from peripheral blood mononuclear cells, collected in the second trimester of pregnancy. CDR3 in amino acids: CASSFGDNEQFF. The CDR3 coding sequence is TGTGCCAGCAGCTTCGGGGACAATGAGCAGTTCTTC.